Reported below is one T cell receptor (beta chain). Assay: immunoSEQ multiplex PCR; the TCRdb copy retains only in-frame clones and omits some. The sample has some 76,000 clones, under 99% seen once. V was cut by 3 bases and J by 3 bases, with 6 bases left in between. Germline CDR1 reads ENHRY; CDR2 reads SYGVKD. CDR3 size: 12 residues. This sample was included in a study of technical replicates of blood from a few donors. V usage is TRBV10-3 and J usage is TRBJ2-7, with D uncertain. The TCR comes from a human donor in good health. Specimen: T cells isolated from PBMCs. The chain's CDR3 is CAISDSNYEQYF. CDR3 DNA sequence: TGTGCCATCAGTGATTCAAACTACGAGCAGTACTTC.